Following are 22 T cell receptor beta chains from one sample sequenced in a study of blood T cell repertoires in COVID-19 (dated by TCRdb to between 2020 and 2021). Receptors were amplified or captured by the immunoSEQ multiplex PCR assay. As stored in TCRdb, this immuneACCESS dataset retains in-frame rearrangements with V and J assigned. A fraction of the clones does not appear; measured against another copy, unresolved V genes explain less than half of the discrepancy, and the remainder lacks a known reason. Across this sample there are some 280,000 clones, with roughly 88% seen only once. In total, the top ten clones hold around 3% of the sample. Sequenced: peripheral blood. These TCRs come from a woman between 25 and 40 years old with active or convalescent COVID-19.

The CDR3 protein is CASSVRLAGGHEQYF. For the CDR3, the DNA is TGTGCCAGCAGCGTACGGCTAGCGGGGGGCCACGAGCAGTACTTC. This chain joins TRBV9 and TRBJ2-7, with 11 nucleotides matching TRBD2. Looked up from germline, CDR1 is SGDLS and CDR2 is YYNGEE. With 1 base clipped from V and 5 bases from J, the junction kept 5 bases outside the gene matches. This CDR3 has 15 amino acids. The entire variable domain, with the rest obtained from reference TRBV9 and TRBJ2-7, is as follows: DSGVTQTPKHLITATGQRVTLRCSPRSGDLSVYWYQQSLDQGLQFLIQYYNGEERAKGNILERFSAQQFPDLHSELNLSSLELGDSALYFCASSVRLAGGHEQYFGPGTRLTVT.

The chain is built from TRBV11-3 and TRBJ2-7; 8 nucleotides match TRBD1. The CDR3 covers 13 residues. With 3 bases clipped from V and 3 bases from J, the junction kept 1 base outside the gene matches. Germline V gene sequence: CDR1 SGHNT, CDR2 YENEEA. The CDR3 nucleotides are TGTGCCAGCAGCTTCGGACAGGGCTACGAGCAGTACTTC. As protein: CASSFGQGYEQYF.

The DNA of the CDR3 is TGTGCCAGCAGCCGCCGGGACAGACCCTACGAGCAGTACTTC. Translating it yields CASSRRDRPYEQYF. V and J are TRBV5-4 and TRBJ2-7; 7 nucleotides line up with TRBD1. The CDR3 loop spans 14 amino acids. Germline V gene sequence: CDR1 SGHNT, CDR2 YYREEE (reference sequence). J was trimmed by 2 bases and V by 4 bases; bases with no gene match: 6.

In DNA, the CDR3 is TGTGCCAGCAGTGAAATCGGGACTAGCGGGGGGTATAGCTACGAGCAGTACTTC. Its protein is CASSEIGTSGGYSYEQYF. This chain uses TRBV2 with TRBJ2-7; 15 bases agree with TRBD2. This CDR3 has 18 amino acids. Per germline, CDR1 SNHLY and CDR2 FYNNEI. The ends lost 2 bases at V and 3 bases at J; junction bases unmatched: 8.

This clone was counted between two and nine times. The gene calls are TRBV7-9 and TRBJ2-2; 8 bases fit TRBD2. V was clipped by 3 bases and J by 4 bases; unmatched bases: 7. CDR3 size: 16 residues. Germline V gene sequence: CDR1 SEHNR, CDR2 FQNEAQ (reference sequence). Here the CDR3 DNA reads TGTGCCAGCAGCTTTAGAGCGGGGGTCAGCACCGGGGAGCTGTTTTTT. It specifies CASSFRAGVSTGELFF.

The chain couples TRBV10-3 to TRBJ1-1, with D possibly being TRBD1 (5 bases). V gave up 6 bases and J gave up 3 bases, with 8 bases separating them. This CDR3 contains 12 residues. From germline, CDR1 is ENHRY and CDR2 SYGVKD. CDR3 nucleotides: TGTGCCATCAGAACAGGAGACACTGAAGCTTTCTTT. Its protein product is CAIRTGDTEAFF.

V gene TRBV5-1 combines with J gene TRBJ1-1, with a weak D call TRBD1 (6 bases). V lost 5 bases, J lost 1 base, and 12 bases lay in between. The germline V gene encodes CDR1 SGHRS and CDR2 YFSETQ. The CDR3 loop spans 14 amino acids. The CDR3 nucleotides read TGCGCCAGCAGGGTGACAGGAACGAACACTGAAGCTTTCTTT. Translating gives CASRVTGTNTEAFF.

The chain uses TRBV28 and TRBJ1-6, with 9 bases fitting TRBD1. CDR3 length: 16 residues. CDR1 is MDHEN and CDR2 is SYDVKM in the germline V gene. After removal of 6 bases from V and 4 bases from J, the junction contained 7 bases not matched to a gene. CDR3 sequence: CASSLAGTGYNSPLHF. The CDR3 DNA reads as TGTGCCAGCAGCCTGGCCGGGACAGGGTATAATTCACCCCTCCACTTT.

This clone occurred once. The gene calls are TRBV5-5 and TRBJ1-2; D is unclear. Germline V gene sequence: CDR1 SGHKS, CDR2 YYEKEE (reference sequence). Between the trimmed V and J ends, which lost 1 base and 4 bases, there was a span of 11 bases. The CDR3 totals 14 residues. CDR3 sequence (DNA): TGTGCCAGCAGCTTGTCGCCTTTTAGCTATGGCTACACCTTC. Amino acid sequence: CASSLSPFSYGYTF.

This clone has just one count. J is TRBJ1-3 and V is TRBV30; the D is unclear. Trimming shortened V by 2 bases and J by 4 bases, and 6 bases separated the two germline ends. The CDR3 totals 12 residues. Germline V CDR1 and CDR2: GTSNPN, SVGIG (reference sequence). The CDR3 is CAWSNRGNTIYF. The CDR3 coding sequence is TGTGCCTGGAGTAACAGAGGAAACACCATATATTTT. The complete variable domain, with remaining parts taken from reference TRBV30 and TRBJ1-3, reads SQTIHQWPATLVQPVGSPLSLECTVEGTSNPNLYWYRQAAGRGLQLLFYSVGIGQISSEVPQNLSASRPQDRQFILSSKKLLLSDSGFYLCAWSNRGNTIYFGEGSWLTVV.

The chain recombines TRBV11-1 with TRBJ1-5; 7 nucleotides agree with TRBD1. Looked up from germline, CDR1 is SGHAT and CDR2 is FQDESV (reference sequence). V was clipped by 1 base and J by 6 bases; unmatched bases: 9. The CDR3 runs to 16 residues. The CDR3, as DNA: TGTGCCAGCAGCTTAGTAGGGGGCACCGTAGTTCAGCCCCAGCATTTT. Protein product: CASSLVGGTVVQPQHF.

This chain joins TRBV30 and TRBJ2-7, with TRBD1 matching over 10 bases. The junction had 9 bases not matched to a gene; V was cut back by 3 bases and J by 4 bases. The CDR3 extends over 15 amino acids. Looked up from germline, CDR1 is GTSNPN and CDR2 is SVGIG (reference sequence). CDR3 DNA sequence: TGTGCCTGGAGCCCCGGGACAGGGGTCCAATACGAGCAGTACTTC. Translation gives CAWSPGTGVQYEQYF.

The chain is built from TRBV9 and TRBJ1-4; weak D call: TRBD1 (5 bases). Trimming stripped 4 bases from V and 5 bases from J, with 6 bases between. Germline CDR1 reads SGDLS; CDR2 reads YYNGEE. The CDR3 totals 12 residues. The CDR3 DNA reads TGTGCCAGCAGCCGGGGGAATGAAAAACTGTTTTTT. Encoded protein: CASSRGNEKLFF.

The chain links TRBV6-1 to TRBJ1-3, with TRBD1 matching 7 bases. The CDR3 extends over 16 amino acids. The germline V gene encodes CDR1 MNHNS and CDR2 SASEGT. Trimming at V came to 4 bases and at J to 0 bases, leaving 6 bases not matched to a gene. CDR3 in amino acids: CASSAGQPFSGNTIYF. For the CDR3, the DNA is TGTGCCAGCAGTGCGGGACAGCCGTTCTCTGGAAACACCATATATTTT.

J is TRBJ1-5 and V is TRBV12-5; the D gene is possibly TRBD1 (5 bases). Germline V gives CDR1 LGHNT, CDR2 FRNRAP. The ends were cut back, 4 bases at V and 7 bases at J, with 11 bases in the middle. The CDR3 has 13 residues. The CDR3 region has the DNA TGTGCTAGTGGTTGGGGGGTAGGGCAGCCCCAGCATTTT. As protein: CASGWGVGQPQHF.

The V gene is TRBV2, the J gene TRBJ1-2, with 10 bases lining up with TRBD1. The CDR3 is 15 residues long. Germline lookup yields CDR1 SNHLY and CDR2 FYNNEI. With V trimmed by 3 bases and J by 2 bases, 3 bases remained unmatched. The CDR3 DNA is TGTGCCAGCAGTGATCGACAGGGGGCGAACTATGGCTACACCTTC. This codes for CASSDRQGANYGYTF. The variable domain in full, completed from reference TRBV2 and TRBJ1-2, reads EPEVTQTPSHQVTQMGQEVILRCVPISNHLYFYWYRQILGQKVEFLVSFYNNEISEKSEIFDDQFSVERPDGSNFTLKIRSTKLEDSAMYFCASSDRQGANYGYTFGSGTRLTVV.

The V and J genes are TRBV2 and TRBJ2-5; a possible D gene is TRBD2 (5 bases). Germline V gene data show CDR1 as SNHLY and CDR2 as FYNNEI. CDR3 length: 14 residues. V was pared by 6 bases and J by 5 bases, with 16 bases between. The CDR3 loop is CASREELHGETQYF. CDR3 bases: TGTGCCAGCAGGGAGGAGCTTCATGGGGAGACCCAGTACTTC.

This clone appeared a single time. J is TRBJ1-6 and V is TRBV14, with D perhaps matching TRBD1 (6 bases). V shed 1 base and J shed 7 bases, with 11 bases lying between them. This CDR3 has 15 residues. Germline CDR1 SGHDN, CDR2 FVKESK. CDR3 DNA: TGTGCCAGCAGCCAAGGGGACATTAGGAATTCACCCCTCCACTTT. It specifies CASSQGDIRNSPLHF.

This clone appeared once. This chain links TRBV6-5 with TRBJ1-2; possible D gene TRBD1, 6 bases. CDR1 is MNHEY and CDR2 is SVGAGI in the germline V gene. The CDR3 has 15 residues. Trimming shortened V by 7 bases and J by 3 bases, and 18 bases separated the two germline ends. The CDR3 loop reads CASTPRGGRHYGYTF. The CDR3 bases are TGTGCCAGCACTCCGAGGGGGGGCAGGCACTATGGCTACACCTTC.

The chain is built from TRBV6-2 or TRBV6-3 and TRBJ2-7; D gene uncertain. Trimming pared 4 bases from V and 2 bases from J, leaving 9 bases between. The CDR3 is made up of 13 amino acids. CDR1 and CDR2 from the germline V gene are MNHEY and SVGEGT. The DNA for the CDR3 is TGTGCCAGCAGTTTACTTGGTCCCTACGAGCAGTACTTC. Amino acids: CASSLLGPYEQYF.

This chain links TRBV5-1 with TRBJ2-5; 11 bases line up with TRBD2. Trimming removed 3 bases from V and 3 bases from J; junction bases left unmatched: 10. The CDR3 loop spans 17 amino acids. In germline, CDR1 is SGHRS, CDR2 YFSETQ. The CDR3 is CASSWSPSGGRKETQYF. As DNA, the CDR3 is TGCGCCAGCAGCTGGTCTCCTAGCGGGGGGAGAAAAGAGACCCAGTACTTC.

This clone came up once. The chain couples TRBV2 to TRBJ1-5, with unresolved D. This CDR3 region has 13 residues. V dropped 3 bases and J dropped 3 bases, with 6 bases sitting between them. Germline CDR1 SNHLY, CDR2 FYNNEI. CDR3: CASSDEINQPQHF. The CDR3 bases are TGTGCCAGCAGTGACGAGATCAATCAGCCCCAGCATTTT.